This T cell receptor (beta chain) stems from a study of technical replicates of blood from a handful of donors. Some clones are missing from TCRdb's copy, which holds only in-frame ones; the method was immunoSEQ multiplex PCR. The data contain about 80,000 clones, more than 85% of them singletons. V lost 0 bases to trimming and J lost 0 bases; unmatched junction nucleotides: 2. Germline-derived CDR1 and CDR2 are LGHNA and YNFKEQ. CDR3 length: 17 amino acids. The source of this sequence is a human donor in good health. The chain joins TRBV4-2 to TRBJ2-6, with 7 bases lining up with TRBD1. The specimen was T cells isolated from PBMCs. This chain's CDR3 is CASSQEGTVSGANVLTF. Here the CDR3 DNA reads TGTGCCAGCAGCCAAGAGGGGACAGTCTCTGGGGCCAACGTCCTGACTTTC.